This T cell receptor (beta chain) was captured in a study of blood T cell repertoires in COVID-19. As for the study in general: Sites across the United States, Italy and Spain contributed samples from acute and convalescent COVID-19. From T cells, B-cell-depleted T cells, or PBMCs came the material, which was cDNA or gDNA.

Per the original methods: Amplification with reference gene primers provided the estimates of nucleated cell counts. Sequencing used immunoSEQ multiplex PCR; TCRdb keeps in-frame clones, though not all of them. The DNA was the basis for D and trimming; V, J and clone size are from that table. The sample holds over 65,000 clones, about 81% seen once. CDR3 size: 15 residues. The V gene lost 4 bases and the J gene lost 0 bases, with 11 bases spanning the gap. Germline V CDR1 and CDR2: SGHAT, FQDESV (reference sequence). Input material: peripheral blood. The chain uses TRBV11-1 and TRBJ2-3, with D hard to call. The sequence came from a human donor in a cohort sampled during active COVID-19. CDR3 residues: CASSYATLSTDTQYF. The CDR3 nucleotides are TGTGCCAGCAGCTACGCGACTCTAAGCACAGATACGCAGTATTTT. Full variable domain (remainder filled in from reference TRBV11-1 and TRBJ2-3): EAEVAQSPRYKITEKSQAVAFWCDPISGHATLYWYRQILGQGPELLVQFQDESVVDDSQLPKDRFSAERLKGVDSTLKIQPAELGDSAMYLCASSYATLSTDTQYFGPGTRLTVL.